The 2 T cell receptor beta chains given below trace back to one sample, sequenced in a study of OX40 agonist ivuxolimab in advanced cancers. TCRdb's copy holds only in-frame clones and misses some; the assay was immunoSEQ multiplex PCR. This repertoire shows roughly 49,000 clones, 70% to 90% found once; its top ten account for about 54%. The specimen comprised CD4+ or CD8+ T cells sorted from blood, sampled in a trial of the OX40 agonist ivuxolimab. Receptors were obtained from an adult with an advanced solid tumor such as melanoma, head and neck, liver or kidney cancer.

This clone has only one observation. The rearrangement uses TRBV11-2 and TRBJ2-7, with TRBD1 as a possible D gene (6 bases). From germline, CDR1 is SGHAT and CDR2 FQNNGV. Trimming pared 5 bases from V and 4 bases from J, leaving 18 bases between. The CDR3 length is 15 residues. The CDR3 is CASSLRDKGPYEQYF. The CDR3 bases are TGTGCCAGCAGCCTACGGGACAAGGGGCCTTACGAGCAGTACTTC.

V and J are TRBV7-2 and TRBJ1-5; D might be TRBD1 (5 bases). Germline V CDR1 and CDR2: SGHTA, FQGNSA. The CDR3 contains 14 residues. The ends were cut back, 0 bases at V and 9 bases at J, with 12 bases in the middle. CDR3 amino acids: CASSLAGTSRPQHF. The CDR3 region has the DNA TGTGCCAGCAGCTTAGCCGGGACCTCCAGGCCCCAGCATTTT.